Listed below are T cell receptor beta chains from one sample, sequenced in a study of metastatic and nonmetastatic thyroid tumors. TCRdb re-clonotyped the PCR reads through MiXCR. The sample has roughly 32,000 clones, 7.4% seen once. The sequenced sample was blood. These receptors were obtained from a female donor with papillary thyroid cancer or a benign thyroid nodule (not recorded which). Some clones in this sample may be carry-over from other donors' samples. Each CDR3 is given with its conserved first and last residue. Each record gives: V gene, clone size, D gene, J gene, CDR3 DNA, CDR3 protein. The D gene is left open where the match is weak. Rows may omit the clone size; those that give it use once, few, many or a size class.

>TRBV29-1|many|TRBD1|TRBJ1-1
TGCAGCGTTGAAGGTGGTGAGACAGGGAGCGGAGCTTTCTTT
CSVEGGETGSGAFF
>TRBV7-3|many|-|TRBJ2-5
TGTGCCAGCAGCTTAAATCCGGGGCAACAAGAGACCCAGTACTTC
CASSLNPGQQETQYF
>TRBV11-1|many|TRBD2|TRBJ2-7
TGTGCCAGCAGCTCGACTAGCGGGAGGTGGAGCTCCTACGAGCAGTACTTC
CASSSTSGRWSSYEQYF
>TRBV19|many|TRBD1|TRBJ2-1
TGTGCCAGTAGTAGAGGGACAGACTCCTACAATGAGCAGTTCTTC
CASSRGTDSYNEQFF
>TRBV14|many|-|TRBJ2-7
TGTGCCAGCAGCCAAGCCTACGAGCAGTACTTC
CASSQAYEQYF
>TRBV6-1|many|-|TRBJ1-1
TGTGCCAGCAGGAGTGACAATAACATAGTGAACACTGAAGCTTTCTTT
CASRSDNNIVNTEAFF
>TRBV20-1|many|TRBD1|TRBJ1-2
TGCAGTGCTAGAGACGGGACAGGGGGTGGTGGCTACACCTTC
CSARDGTGGGGYTF
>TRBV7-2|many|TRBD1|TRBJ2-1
TGTGCCAGCACTCGAGGGGACAGGGCCTACAATGAGCAGTTCTTC
CASTRGDRAYNEQFF
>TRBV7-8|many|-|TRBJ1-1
TGTGCCAGCAGCTCGGGGGTCAACACTGAAGCTTTCTTT
CASSSGVNTEAFF
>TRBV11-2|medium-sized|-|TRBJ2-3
TGTGCCAGCAGCTTAGATCAGGGCGCAGATACGCAGTATTTT
CASSLDQGADTQYF
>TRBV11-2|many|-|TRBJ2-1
TGTGCCAGCAGCTTAGATCTGGCACTAGCTAACTACAATGAGCAGTTCTTC
CASSLDLALANYNEQFF
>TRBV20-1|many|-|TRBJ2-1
TGCAGTGCTAGAGATGCGAGGGGCGCGCGGTACAATGAGCAGTTCTTC
CSARDARGARYNEQFF
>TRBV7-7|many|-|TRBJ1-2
TGTGCGCCAAACCGCAGGGTCTATGGCTACACCTTC
CAPNRRVYGYTF
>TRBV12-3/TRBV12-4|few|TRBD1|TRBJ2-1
TGTGCCAGCAGTTTGGCCGGGACAGTGTGGTTCTTC
CASSLAGTVWFF
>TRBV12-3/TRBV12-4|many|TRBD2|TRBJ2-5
TGTGCCAGCAGTTTTTGGGGGGGGGAGACCCAGTACTTC
CASSFWGGETQYF
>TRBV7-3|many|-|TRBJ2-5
TGTGCCAGCAGCCTCGGTGGGGGAACGGAGACCCAGTACTTC
CASSLGGGTETQYF
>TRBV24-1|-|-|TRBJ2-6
TGTGCCACCAGTGTGTCAGTCATATTCTCTGGGGCCAACGTCCTGACTTTC
CATSVSVIFSGANVLTF
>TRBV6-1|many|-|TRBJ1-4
TGTGCCAGCAGTGAGTCGGAAGGAGAAAAACTGTTTTTT
CASSESEGEKLFF
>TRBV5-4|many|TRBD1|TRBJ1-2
TGTGCCAGCAGCTTACAGGGGGCTAACTATGGCTACACCTTC
CASSLQGANYGYTF
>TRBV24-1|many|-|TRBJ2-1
TGTGCCACCAGTGATCCTATCCGGGGGACCTCCAATGAGCAGTTCTTC
CATSDPIRGTSNEQFF
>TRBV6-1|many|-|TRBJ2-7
TGTGCCGCTACGCCGGGACAAGGCTACGAGCAGTACTTC
CAATPGQGYEQYF